The rows below give T cell receptor beta chains drawn from one sample of a study of shared clonotypes between healthy human individuals. Here immunoSEQ multiplex PCR was the method, and the copy in TCRdb shows in-frame clones only, minus some. The sample lists approximately 2.3 million clones; more than 80% were seen once. Material for sequencing was naive CD4+ T cells from PBMCs. The receptor set was obtained from a man between 18 and 29 years old in good health. Some clones in this sample may be carry-over from other donors' samples. Each CDR3 is given with its conserved first and last residue. A D gene is named only where the DNA matches it firmly. Only some rows state a clone size, as once, few, many or a class for expanded clones.

clone_size j_call v_call d_call cdr3_aa cdr3_nt
- TRBJ2-3 TRBV7-2 - CASSWAPSTDTQYF TGTGCCAGCAGCTGGGCACCGAGCACAGATACGCAGTATTTT
- TRBJ1-6 TRBV2 - CASSEEGPRGF TGTGCCAGCAGTGAAGAGGGACCCAGGGGCTTT
- TRBJ2-5 TRBV7-2 TRBD2 CASSPGGRGREETQYF TGTGCCAGCAGCCCGGGGGGTAGGGGTCGGGAAGAGACCCAGTACTTC
- TRBJ2-3 TRBV6-6 - CASSYESDTQYF TGTGCCAGCAGTTACGAATCAGATACGCAGTATTTT
- TRBJ2-6 TRBV5-5 TRBD1 CASSSPRDRGVPGANVLTF TGTGCCAGCAGCTCGCCCCGGGACAGGGGCGTTCCTGGGGCCAACGTCCTGACTTTC
- TRBJ1-3 TRBV29-1 - CSAEHSVGNTIYF TGCAGCGCCGAACACAGCGTTGGAAACACCATATATTTT
- TRBJ2-1 TRBV5-1 TRBD2 CASSSLAGAYNEQFF TGCGCCAGCAGCTCCCTAGCGGGCGCCTACAATGAGCAGTTCTTC
- TRBJ2-7 TRBV7-6 - CASSLAAESYEQYF TGTGCCAGCAGCTTAGCGGCGGAGTCCTACGAGCAGTACTTC
- TRBJ2-5 TRBV28 - CASSLSVGQETQYF TGTGCCAGCAGTTTAAGTGTAGGTCAAGAGACCCAGTACTTC
- TRBJ2-7 TRBV7-9 TRBD1 CASSLLGQGVKGEQYF TGTGCCAGCAGCCTCCTCGGACAGGGTGTAAAGGGCGAGCAGTACTTC
- TRBJ2-1 TRBV6-5 TRBD2 CASSYDGLAGENEQFF TGTGCCAGCAGTTACGATGGACTAGCGGGAGAAAATGAGCAGTTCTTC
- TRBJ2-7 TRBV20-1 - CSARSLKQYF TGCAGTGCTAGAAGTCTCAAGCAGTACTTC
- TRBJ2-3 TRBV11-2 TRBD2 CASSLQGAGVSTDTQYF TGTGCCAGCAGCCTCCAAGGGGCGGGAGTCAGCACAGATACGCAGTATTTT
once TRBJ1-4 TRBV10-3 - CAIRGRSDEKLFF TGTGCCATCAGAGGACGGTCGGATGAAAAACTGTTTTTT
once TRBJ2-7 TRBV10-3 TRBD2 CAIRTSGYEQYF TGTGCCATCAGGACTAGCGGGTACGAGCAGTACTTC
- TRBJ1-2 TRBV28 - CASSSDGGARLYGYTF TGTGCCAGCAGCTCAGATGGGGGGGCGCGTCTTTATGGCTACACCTTC
- TRBJ2-5 TRBV6-6 - CASSYRQETQYF TGTGCCAGCAGTTACAGGCAAGAGACCCAGTACTTC
- TRBJ1-4 TRBV14 - CASSPYRSRQRNEKLFF TGTGCCAGCAGCCCTTACCGAAGCCGGCAGAGGAATGAAAAACTGTTTTTT
- TRBJ2-5 TRBV19 TRBD1 CASSRQGPQETQYF TGTGCCAGTAGTCGACAGGGGCCGCAAGAGACCCAGTACTTC
- TRBJ2-1 TRBV5-4 TRBD1 CASSLEIDRGRRGEQFF TGTGCCAGCAGCTTGGAGATTGACAGGGGGCGACGCGGTGAGCAGTTCTTC
- TRBJ2-7 TRBV5-6 TRBD2 CASSPIAGRAYEQYF TGTGCCAGCAGCCCGATAGCGGGAAGGGCCTACGAGCAGTACTTC
once TRBJ2-3 TRBV27 - CASSLREWGDTQYF TGTGCCAGCAGTTTAAGGGAGTGGGGGGATACGCAGTATTTT
- TRBJ1-1 TRBV7-9 TRBD1 CASSQGPGQGNTEAFF TGTGCCAGCAGCCAGGGCCCCGGACAGGGGAACACTGAAGCTTTCTTT
- TRBJ2-2 TRBV6-1 - CASITGGLTGELFF TGTGCCAGCATAACCGGGGGACTCACCGGGGAGCTGTTTTTT
- TRBJ2-7 TRBV11-2 TRBD2 CASSSSSGAYSEQYF TGTGCCAGCAGCTCCTCTAGCGGGGCGTACTCCGAGCAGTACTTC
- TRBJ2-2 TRBV6-6 - CASRTGQLTGELFF TGTGCCAGCAGGACAGGTCAATTAACCGGGGAGCTGTTTTTT